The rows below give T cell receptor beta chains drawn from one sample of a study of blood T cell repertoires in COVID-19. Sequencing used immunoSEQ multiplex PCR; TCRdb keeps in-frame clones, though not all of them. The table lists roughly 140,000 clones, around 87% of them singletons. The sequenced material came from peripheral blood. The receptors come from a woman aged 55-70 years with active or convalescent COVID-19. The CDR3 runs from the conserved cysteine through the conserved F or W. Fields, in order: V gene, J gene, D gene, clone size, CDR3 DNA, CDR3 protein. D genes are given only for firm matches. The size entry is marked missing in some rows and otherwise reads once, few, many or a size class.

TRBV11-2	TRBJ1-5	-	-	TGTGCCAGCAGCTTAGTTCAGGATCAGCCCCAGCATTTT	CASSLVQDQPQHF
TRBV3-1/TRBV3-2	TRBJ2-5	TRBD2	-	TGTGCCAGCAGCCAAGATCGGCCCAGCGGGGGGGCCCAGTACTTC	CASSQDRPSGGAQYF
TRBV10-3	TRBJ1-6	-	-	TGTGCCATCATGAAAGAGCTCACTAATTCACCCCTCCACTTT	CAIMKELTNSPLHF
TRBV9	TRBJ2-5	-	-	TGTGCCAGCAGCCCCCCTGGGCTCCAAGAGACCCAGTACTTC	CASSPPGLQETQYF
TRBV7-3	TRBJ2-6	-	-	TGTGCCAGCAGCCTCGGACTCAACTCTGGGGCCAACGTCCTGACTTTC	CASSLGLNSGANVLTF
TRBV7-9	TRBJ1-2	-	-	TGTGCCAGCAGCTTAGCGCGGGGGCGGGAGAGTGGCTACACCTTC	CASSLARGRESGYTF
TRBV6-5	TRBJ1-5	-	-	TGTGCCAGCAATAGGGAGTTGGGCAATCAGCCCCAGCATTTT	CASNRELGNQPQHF
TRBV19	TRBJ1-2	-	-	TGTGCCAGTAGTATCAATGGGGAGTCGCGTGGCTACACCTTC	CASSINGESRGYTF
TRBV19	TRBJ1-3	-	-	TGTGCCAGTAGTATAAACAGGCGCAGCTCTGGAAACACCATATATTTT	CASSINRRSSGNTIYF
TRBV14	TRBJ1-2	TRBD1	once	TGTGCCAGCACCAAAACAGGGGGCGACTATGGCTACACCTTC	CASTKTGGDYGYTF
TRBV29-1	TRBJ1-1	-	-	TGCAGCGTTGTCCAGAGGTTGAACACTGAAGCTTTCTTT	CSVVQRLNTEAFF
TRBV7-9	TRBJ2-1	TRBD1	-	TGTGCCAGCAGCTTAGCGGTGACAGGGTCCGATGAGCAGTTCTTC	CASSLAVTGSDEQFF
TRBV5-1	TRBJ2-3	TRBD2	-	TGCGCCAGCAGCCCCCTAGGGGCGGGGGGACGCACAGATACGCAGTATTTT	CASSPLGAGGRTDTQYF
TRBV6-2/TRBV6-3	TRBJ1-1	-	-	TGTGCCAGCAGTTACAGCAACACTGAAGCTTTCTTT	CASSYSNTEAFF
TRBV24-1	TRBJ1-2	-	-	TGTGCCACCAGTGCCGGCCCCTCGGCTGGGGGGGATGGCTACACCTTC	CATSAGPSAGGDGYTF
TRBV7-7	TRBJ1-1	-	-	TGTGCTAGCAGCCCTATGGAGGGTCGAGAAATGAACACTGAAGCTTTCTTT	CASSPMEGREMNTEAFF